This TCR beta chain came from a study of shared clonotypes between healthy human individuals. Using immunoSEQ multiplex PCR, the repertoire was profiled, and TCRdb retains in-frame clones only, with some absent. The data show 1.6 million or so clones, roughly 96% seen once. This sequence was found in a man aged 30 to 39 in good health. Sequenced input: naive CD4+ T cells sorted from blood. Described subset: CD45RA+ positively selected.

The CDR3 spells CASSLEVVSTQYF. The CDR3 region has the DNA TGCGCCAGCAGCTTGGAGGTGGTATCCACCCAGTACTTC. The chain employs TRBV5-1 and TRBJ2-5; unclear D gene. The CDR3 has 13 residues. The germline V gene has CDR1 SGHRS and CDR2 YFSETQ. Trimming took off 0 bases at V and 8 bases at J, with 11 bases between the two ends.